The sequence of this T cell receptor (beta chain) was determined in a study of early T cells in non-severe SARS-CoV-2 infection (dated by TCRdb to the early 2020s). Concerning the study at large: Bulk RNA from unsorted whole blood was used for TCR sequencing, so alpha and beta chains could not be paired. General conclusions and limits of the study: VDJdb matching was skewed toward anti-spike CD8 responses, so virus-specific expansions were likely underestimated and private and CD4 specificities were missed.

The study was a case-control design nested within a healthcare worker cohort in London, UK, with weekly nasopharyngeal swab PCR tests and blood sampling. Healthcare workers were enrolled in the week of the UK lockdown, from 23 to 31 March 2020, and were followed every week for up to roughly 15 weeks. Libraries were prepared through 5' RACE. Sequencing was performed on a NextSeq 500. To correct for sequencing error and PCR bias, the TCR library protocol tagged individual cDNA molecules with unique molecular identifiers. Both TCR alpha and beta chains were sequenced, and tight co-correlation was observed between alpha and beta sequence abundances in each sample. Regarding the original processing steps: Decombinator V4 was used to annotate TCR sequences for V gene, J gene and CDR3. Expanded TCRs were defined as changing significantly between any two time points under a Poisson model with p below 0.0001. Abundances of TCRs were expressed as counts per million after normalisation to the total number of TCRs sequenced in each sample. MAIT TCRs were defined by TRAV1-2 paired with TRAJ12, TRAJ20 or TRAJ33, and iNKT TCRs by TRAV10 paired with TRAJ18. VDJdb, accessed 1 November 2021, was searched for CMV, EBV and SARS-CoV-2 annotated TCRs, with TCRs annotated for multiple antigens excluded. TCRdb reran the public reads through fastp at Q25 and MiXCR, keeping productive beta chains. Identical CDR3 proteins give one entry, which carries the most common genes and DNA. These V and J calls rely on TCRdb rather than the paper's analysis. This sample comprises under 85,000 distinct CDR3 sequences, approximately 12% of them detected only once. Jointly, the top ten make up around 5.8% of the sample.

This clonotype has a count of ten or more. This clone's antigen is unknown. No quality values exist for individual bases; no much larger clone is one base distant. Taken from the germline V gene (reference sequence), the CDR1 and CDR2 loops are DFQATT and SNEGSKA. There are 13 amino acids in the CDR3, from cysteine to phenylalanine inclusive. Only the CDR3 DNA is retained, 39 bases long and in frame from the first base. V is reduced by 6 bases and J by 4 bases, leaving a spacing of 15 bases between them. The rearrangement combines TRBV20-1 with TRBJ2-5, with no confident D gene call. This clonotype was obtained from an adult who was a healthcare worker with PCR-confirmed SARS-CoV-2 infection or an uninfected control (not recorded which). Sequenced input: whole blood. The nucleotide sequence reads TGCAGTGCAGACATTAGTGGTAGAGAGACCCAGTACTTC. Translation gives CSADISGRETQYF.